This record concerns one T cell receptor (beta chain) sequence. The sample comes from a study of blood T cell repertoires in COVID-19. Some clones are missing from TCRdb's copy, which holds only in-frame ones; the method was immunoSEQ multiplex PCR. This table holds 350,000 or so clones, around four fifths found once. In germline, CDR1 is SGHTA, CDR2 FQGTGA. V shed 1 base, J shed 2 bases, and the junction held 6 bases outside the gene matches. CDR3 length: 17 amino acids. This chain links TRBV7-3 with TRBJ2-5, with 11 bases matching TRBD1. The receptor comes from a man aged 25-45 years with active or convalescent COVID-19. Material: peripheral blood. Here the CDR3 reads CASSLNPGTGGQETQYF. CDR3 DNA sequence: TGTGCCAGCAGCTTAAACCCCGGGACAGGGGGACAAGAGACCCAGTACTTC.